The 9 T cell receptor beta chains presented below share a single source sample, sequenced in a study of blood T cell repertoires in COVID-19. Here immunoSEQ multiplex PCR was the method, and the copy in TCRdb shows in-frame clones only, minus some. Of roughly 250,000 clones in the sample, approximately 85% are singletons; the top ten hold about 4.8%. The sequencing input was peripheral blood. The receptors shown here come from a woman in her seventies with acute or convalescent COVID-19.

This chain joins TRBV12-3 or TRBV12-4 and TRBJ1-1, with D unresolved. The CDR3 loop spans 13 amino acids. V lost 5 bases to trimming and J lost 1 base, with 8 bases between them. This chain's CDR3 is CASSQLPNTEAFF. The CDR3 nucleotides read TGTGCCAGCAGTCAACTCCCGAACACTGAAGCTTTCTTT.

The chain employs TRBV2 and TRBJ2-5, with D maybe TRBD2 (6 bases). The CDR3 is made up of 16 amino acids. Germline V gene lookup returns CDR1 SNHLY and CDR2 FYNNEI. V was clipped by 4 bases and J by 0 bases, with 15 bases between them. The CDR3 protein is CASSVGIAEYQETQYF. CDR3 DNA sequence: TGTGCCAGCAGTGTCGGGATAGCGGAGTACCAAGAGACCCAGTACTTC.

The rearrangement joins TRBV4-3 to TRBJ1-4, with 7 bases lining up with TRBD1. The CDR3 has 14 amino acids. The junction had 2 bases not matched to a gene; V was cut back by 0 bases and J by 7 bases. Germline values: CDR1 LGHNA, CDR2 YSLEER. CDR3 sequence (DNA): TGCGCCAGCAGCCAAGATTACAGGGGTGAAAAACTGTTTTTT. Protein product: CASSQDYRGEKLFF.

The chain links TRBV11-2 to TRBJ1-1; TRBD1 might be the D (6 bases). Germline-derived CDR1 and CDR2 are SGHAT and FQNNGV. The V and J ends lost 3 bases and 0 bases respectively, with 14 bases between them. CDR3 size: 16 residues. CDR3 in DNA: TGTGCCAGCAGCTTCTCCCCTACAGGGATGAACACTGAAGCTTTCTTT. Its translation: CASSFSPTGMNTEAFF. Filled out from reference TRBV11-2 and TRBJ1-1, the complete variable domain reads EAGVAQSPRYKIIEKRQSVAFWCNPISGHATLYWYQQILGQGPKLLIQFQNNGVVDDSQLPKDRFSAERLKGVDSTLKIQPAKLEDSAVYLCASSFSPTGMNTEAFFGQGTRLTVV.

The V gene is TRBV2, the J gene TRBJ1-1; D gene uncertain. Trimming cost V 1 base and J 4 bases, with 10 bases left between them. The CDR3 length is 14 residues. Germline V gene sequence: CDR1 SNHLY, CDR2 FYNNEI. The CDR3: CASSEVTATTEAFF. The CDR3 DNA is TGTGCCAGCAGTGAAGTAACAGCCACCACTGAAGCTTTCTTT.

The chain uses TRBV19 and TRBJ2-2; 10 nucleotides line up with TRBD1. Germline CDR1 LNHDA, CDR2 SQIVND (reference sequence). The CDR3 covers 14 residues. V was clipped by 5 bases and J by 5 bases; unmatched bases: 2. The CDR3 loop is CASSEGQGTGELFF. The CDR3 DNA reads as TGTGCCAGTAGTGAGGGACAGGGGACCGGGGAGCTGTTTTTT.

The rearrangement uses TRBV19 and TRBJ2-2; a weak D match, TRBD2 (6 bases). Per germline, CDR1 LNHDA and CDR2 SQIVND (reference sequence). The CDR3 contains 15 residues. CDR3 amino acids: CALGGTGANTGELFF. The CDR3 region has the DNA TGTGCGTTAGGAGGGACGGGCGCGAACACCGGGGAGCTGTTTTTT.

This chain links TRBV9 with TRBJ2-5; D call uncertain. V was clipped by 2 bases and J by 5 bases, with 13 bases between them. Germline-derived CDR1 and CDR2 are SGDLS and YYNGEE. The CDR3 length is 14 residues. As DNA, the CDR3 is TGTGCCAGCAGCGTGGGCTATCTGGCGGAGACCCAGTACTTC. Protein sequence: CASSVGYLAETQYF.

V is TRBV19 and J is TRBJ2-7; D is possibly TRBD2 (5 bases). Germline loops: CDR1 LNHDA, CDR2 SQIVND (reference sequence). V gave up 2 bases and J gave up 5 bases, with 7 bases separating them. CDR3 length: 12 amino acids. Here the CDR3 DNA reads TGTGCCAGTAGTATACCGGGGAACGAGCAGTACTTC. Its protein is CASSIPGNEQYF.